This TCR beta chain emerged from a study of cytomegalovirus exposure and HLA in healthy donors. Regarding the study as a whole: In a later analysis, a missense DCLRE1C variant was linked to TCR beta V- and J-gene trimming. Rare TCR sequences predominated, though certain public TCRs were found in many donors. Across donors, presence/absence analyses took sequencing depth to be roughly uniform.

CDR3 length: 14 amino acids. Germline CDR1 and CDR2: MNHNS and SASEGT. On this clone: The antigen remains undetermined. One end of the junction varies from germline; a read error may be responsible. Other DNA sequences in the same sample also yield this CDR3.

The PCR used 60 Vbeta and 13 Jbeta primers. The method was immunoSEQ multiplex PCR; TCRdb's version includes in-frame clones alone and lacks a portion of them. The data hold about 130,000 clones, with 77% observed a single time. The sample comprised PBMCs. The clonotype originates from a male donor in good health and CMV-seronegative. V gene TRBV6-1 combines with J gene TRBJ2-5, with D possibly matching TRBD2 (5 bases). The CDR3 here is CASSRTGKQETQYF. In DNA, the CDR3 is TGCGCCAGCAGCCGAACCGGGAAACAAGAGACCCAGTACTTC.